The entry that follows covers one T cell receptor (beta chain) sequence. Its antigen is undetermined. PCR primers comprised 60 Vbeta and 13 Jbeta primers. Only in-frame clones appear in the TCRdb table, and some are missing; sequencing was by immunoSEQ multiplex PCR. This table holds approximately 130,000 clones, about four fifths found once. This entry comes from a study of cytomegalovirus exposure and HLA in healthy donors. The study, taken as a whole, reports: Cytomegalovirus-associated status was assigned to some 180 TCR beta chains. 87-base-pair reads could not separate some V segments, including TRBV6-2 and TRBV6-3.

Trimming removed 0 bases at V and 8 bases at J, with 16 bases between. Germline V gene sequence: CDR1 MNHEY, CDR2 SMNVEV (reference sequence). The CDR3 runs to 15 residues. The chain uses TRBV27 and TRBJ1-2; the D gene is possibly TRBD1 (5 bases). The sequenced sample consisted of PBMCs. The TCR was taken from a male donor in good health and CMV-seronegative. CDR3 sequence: CASSLSVGGVDGYTF. The CDR3 DNA sequence: TGTGCCAGCAGTTTATCGGTCGGGGGGGTCGACGGCTACACCTTC.